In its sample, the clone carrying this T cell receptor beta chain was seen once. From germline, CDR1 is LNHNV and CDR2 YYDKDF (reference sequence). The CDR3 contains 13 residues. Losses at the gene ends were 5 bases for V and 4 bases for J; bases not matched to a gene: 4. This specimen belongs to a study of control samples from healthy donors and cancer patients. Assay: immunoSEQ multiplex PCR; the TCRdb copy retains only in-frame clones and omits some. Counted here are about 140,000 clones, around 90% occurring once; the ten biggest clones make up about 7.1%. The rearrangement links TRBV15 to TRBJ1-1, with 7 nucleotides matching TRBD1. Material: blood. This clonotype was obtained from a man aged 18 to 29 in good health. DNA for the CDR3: TGTGCCACCAGCGATGACAGGGCCACTGAAGCTTTCTTT. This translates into CATSDDRATEAFF.